In its sample, the clone carrying this T cell receptor beta chain was seen many times. Included hyperthyroidism patients were aged 18 to 65 and newly diagnosed (under 2 months' duration). What supplied the PBMCs was approximately 10 ml of fresh peripheral blood. TCR beta CDR3 regions were amplified from RNA transcripts. An opening RT-PCR round employed HTBI primers and preceded a second-round multiplex PCR. TCRdb ran MiXCR on the multiplex PCR reads and lists one entry per CDR3 protein. The sample contains hundreds of thousands of distinct CDR3 sequences, 22% of which appear only once. The sample is drawn from a study of Graves' ophthalmopathy and Graves' hyperthyroidism. The CDR3 extends over 13 amino acids. Trimming shortened V by 6 bases and J by 3 bases, and 14 bases separated the two germline ends. CDR1 is DFQATT, CDR2 SNEGSKA, per germline (reference sequence).

V is TRBV20-1 and J is TRBJ1-1; a possible D gene is TRBD1 (6 bases). This clonotype originated in a woman aged 18-29 years with stable Graves' hyperthyroidism. Some clones in this sample may be carry-over from other donors' samples. Sequenced sample: peripheral blood. The CDR3: CSAIAGTYTEAFF. The DNA of the CDR3 is TGCAGTGCCATCGCCGGGACATACACTGAAGCTTTCTTT.